This TCR beta chain was sequenced in a study of cytomegalovirus exposure and HLA in healthy donors. As regards this clone: Antigen unknown.

The germline V gene encodes CDR1 LNHDA and CDR2 SQIVND (reference sequence). The CDR3 consists of 15 residues. The V segment lost 5 bases and the J segment 7 bases; nucleotides outside the gene matches: 3. Study-level points and caveats: A few of the chains that were CMV-associated were confirmed in vitro to be specific for CMV antigens. The majority of TCR sequences were rare, yet some public TCRs appeared in many donors. A subsequent analysis found that TCR clusters from the first cohort also tended to co-occur in the approximately 110 validation repertoires, with under 95% of cluster scores above 0.

Libraries were prepared by immunoSEQ multiplex PCR; TCRdb keeps only in-frame clonotypes and omits some of them. In the table there are some 83,000 clones, around 94% of which are singletons. This TCR was recovered from a woman aged 18 to 35 in good health and CMV-seronegative. Sequenced: PBMCs. The genes are TRBV19 and TRBJ2-1; 15 bases match TRBD2. For the CDR3, the DNA is TGTGCCAGTAGTGGACTAGCGGGAGGGCCGAATGAGCAGTTCTTC. It specifies CASSGLAGGPNEQFF.